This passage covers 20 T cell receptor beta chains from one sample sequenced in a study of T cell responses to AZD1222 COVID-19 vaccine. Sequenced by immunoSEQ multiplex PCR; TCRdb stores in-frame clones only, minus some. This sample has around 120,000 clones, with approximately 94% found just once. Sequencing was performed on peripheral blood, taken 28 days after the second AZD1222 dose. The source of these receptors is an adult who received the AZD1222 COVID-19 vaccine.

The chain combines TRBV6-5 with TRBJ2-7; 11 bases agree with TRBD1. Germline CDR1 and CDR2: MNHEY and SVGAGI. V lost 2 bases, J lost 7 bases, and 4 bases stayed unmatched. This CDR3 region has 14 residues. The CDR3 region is CASSYQGTGGEQYF. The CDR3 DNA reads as TGTGCCAGCAGTTACCAGGGGACAGGGGGTGAGCAGTACTTC.

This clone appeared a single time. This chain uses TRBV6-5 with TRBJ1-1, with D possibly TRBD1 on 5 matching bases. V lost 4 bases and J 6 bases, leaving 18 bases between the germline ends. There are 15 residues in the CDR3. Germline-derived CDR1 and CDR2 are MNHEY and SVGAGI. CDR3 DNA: TGTGCCAGCAGTTCGGACACCTGGAGGGGCTCTGAAGCTTTCTTT. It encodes CASSSDTWRGSEAFF.

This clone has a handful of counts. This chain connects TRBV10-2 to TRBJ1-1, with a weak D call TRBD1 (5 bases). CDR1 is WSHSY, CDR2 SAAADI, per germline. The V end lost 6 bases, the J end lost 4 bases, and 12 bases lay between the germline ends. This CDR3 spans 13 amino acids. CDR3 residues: CASRKGDSTEAFF. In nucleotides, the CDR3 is TGCGCCAGCAGGAAAGGGGATTCCACTGAAGCTTTCTTT.

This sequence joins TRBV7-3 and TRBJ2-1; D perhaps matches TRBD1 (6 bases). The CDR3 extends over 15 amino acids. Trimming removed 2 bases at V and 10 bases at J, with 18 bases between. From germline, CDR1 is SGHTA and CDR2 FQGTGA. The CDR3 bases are TGTGCCAGCAGCTTAGGCGGACAGACCTTCGGGGAGCAGTTCTTC. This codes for CASSLGGQTFGEQFF.

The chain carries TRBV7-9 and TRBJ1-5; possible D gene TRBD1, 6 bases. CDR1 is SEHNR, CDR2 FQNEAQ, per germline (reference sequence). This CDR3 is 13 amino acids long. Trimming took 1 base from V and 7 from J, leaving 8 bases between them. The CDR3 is CASSLEGEQPQHF. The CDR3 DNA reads TGTGCCAGCAGCTTAGAGGGGGAGCAGCCCCAGCATTTT.

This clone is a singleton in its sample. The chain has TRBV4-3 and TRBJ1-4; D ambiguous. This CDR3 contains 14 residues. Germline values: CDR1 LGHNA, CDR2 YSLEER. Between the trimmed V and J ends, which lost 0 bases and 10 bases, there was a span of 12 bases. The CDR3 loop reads CASSQEASFGKLFF. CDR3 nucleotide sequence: TGCGCCAGCAGCCAAGAGGCATCTTTTGGAAAACTGTTTTTT.

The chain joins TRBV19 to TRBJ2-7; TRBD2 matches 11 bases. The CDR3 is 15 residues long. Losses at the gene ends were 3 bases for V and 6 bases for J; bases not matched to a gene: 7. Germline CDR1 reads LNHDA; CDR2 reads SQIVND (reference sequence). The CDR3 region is CASSIGTSGFLEQYF. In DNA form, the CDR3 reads TGTGCCAGTAGTATCGGGACTAGCGGTTTCCTCGAGCAGTACTTC.

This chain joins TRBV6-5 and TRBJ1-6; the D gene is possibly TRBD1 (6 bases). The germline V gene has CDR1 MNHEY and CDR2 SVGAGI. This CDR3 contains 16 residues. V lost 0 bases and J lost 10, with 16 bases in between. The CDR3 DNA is TGTGCCAGCAGTTACTCGATTTGGGGGGCCGGATCACCCCTCCACTTT. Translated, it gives CASSYSIWGAGSPLHF.

For the CDR3, the DNA is TGCAGCGTTGAAGATCAGTTGGGGCGGGGGAACACTGAAGCTTTCTTT. It translates to CSVEDQLGRGNTEAFF. The chain employs TRBV29-1 and TRBJ1-1; TRBD1 might be the D (5 bases). The germline V and J ends were trimmed by 0 bases and 1 base, with 15 bases remaining between them. CDR1 SQVTM and CDR2 ANQGSEA come from the germline V gene. This CDR3 spans 16 amino acids.

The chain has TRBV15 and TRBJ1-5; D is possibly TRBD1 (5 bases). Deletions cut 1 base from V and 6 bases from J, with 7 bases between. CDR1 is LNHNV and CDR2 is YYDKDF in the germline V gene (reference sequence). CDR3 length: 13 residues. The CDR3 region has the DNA TGTGCCACCAGCAGAGTGGGGGGTCAGCCCCAGCATTTT. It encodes CATSRVGGQPQHF.

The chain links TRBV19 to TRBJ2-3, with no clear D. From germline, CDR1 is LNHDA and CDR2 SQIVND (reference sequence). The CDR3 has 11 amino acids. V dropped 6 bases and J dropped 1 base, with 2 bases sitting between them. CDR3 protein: CASRGTDTQYF. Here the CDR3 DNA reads TGTGCCAGTAGGGGCACAGATACGCAGTATTTT.

The CDR3 loop reads CASSMTSGHEQFF. The CDR3 coding sequence is TGTGCCAGCAGCATGACCAGCGGGCATGAGCAGTTCTTC. The chain couples TRBV5-4 to TRBJ2-1, with D perhaps matching TRBD2 (6 bases). The CDR3 length is 13 residues. Germline V lookup: CDR1 SGHNT, CDR2 YYREEE (reference sequence). V was pared by 4 bases and J by 8 bases, with 13 bases between.

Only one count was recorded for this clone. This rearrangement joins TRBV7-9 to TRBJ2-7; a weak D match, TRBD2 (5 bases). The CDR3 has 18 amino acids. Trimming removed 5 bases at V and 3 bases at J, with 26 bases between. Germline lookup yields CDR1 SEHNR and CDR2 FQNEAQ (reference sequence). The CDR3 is CASSLRGLTVQLNYEQYF. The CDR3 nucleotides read TGTGCCAGCAGCCTTCGGGGTCTAACGGTACAGCTCAACTACGAGCAGTACTTC.

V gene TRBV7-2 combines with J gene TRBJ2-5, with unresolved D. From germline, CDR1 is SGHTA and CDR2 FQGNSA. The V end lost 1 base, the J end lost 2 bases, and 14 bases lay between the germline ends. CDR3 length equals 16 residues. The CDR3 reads CASSLESALPQETQYF. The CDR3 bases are TGTGCCAGCAGCTTAGAAAGTGCGCTACCTCAAGAGACCCAGTACTTC.

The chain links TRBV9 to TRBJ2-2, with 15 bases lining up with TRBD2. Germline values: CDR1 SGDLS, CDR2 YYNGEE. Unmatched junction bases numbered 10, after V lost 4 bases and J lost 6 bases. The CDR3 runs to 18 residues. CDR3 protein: CASSRRTSGRAVAGELFF. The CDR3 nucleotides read TGTGCCAGCAGCCGACGGACTAGCGGGAGGGCCGTGGCCGGGGAGCTGTTTTTT.

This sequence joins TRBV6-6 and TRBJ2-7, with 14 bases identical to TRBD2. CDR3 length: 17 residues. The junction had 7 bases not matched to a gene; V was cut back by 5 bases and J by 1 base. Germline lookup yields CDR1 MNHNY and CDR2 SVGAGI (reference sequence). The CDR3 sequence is CASSRRLAGGLSYEQYF. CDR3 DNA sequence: TGTGCCAGCAGTCGCCGACTAGCGGGAGGGTTATCCTACGAGCAGTACTTC.

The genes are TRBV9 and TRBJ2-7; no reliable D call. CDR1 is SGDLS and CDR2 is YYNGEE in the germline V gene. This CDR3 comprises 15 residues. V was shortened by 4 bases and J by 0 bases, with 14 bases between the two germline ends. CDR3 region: CASSPRNGNSYEQYF. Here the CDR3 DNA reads TGTGCCAGCAGCCCCCGCAACGGCAACTCCTACGAGCAGTACTTC.

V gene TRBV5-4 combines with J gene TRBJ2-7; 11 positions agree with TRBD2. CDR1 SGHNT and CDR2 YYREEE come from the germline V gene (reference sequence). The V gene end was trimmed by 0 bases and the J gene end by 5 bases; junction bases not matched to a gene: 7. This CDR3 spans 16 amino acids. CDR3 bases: TGTGCCAGCAGCTTGGAGGCTAGCGGGAGGTCCCACGAGCAGTACTTC. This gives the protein CASSLEASGRSHEQYF. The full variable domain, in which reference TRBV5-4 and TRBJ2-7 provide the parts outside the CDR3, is ETGVTQSPTHLIKTRGQQVTLRCSSQSGHNTVSWYQQALGQGPQFIFQYYREEENGRGNFPPRFSGLQFPNYSSELNVNALELDDSALYLCASSLEASGRSHEQYFGPGTRLTVT.

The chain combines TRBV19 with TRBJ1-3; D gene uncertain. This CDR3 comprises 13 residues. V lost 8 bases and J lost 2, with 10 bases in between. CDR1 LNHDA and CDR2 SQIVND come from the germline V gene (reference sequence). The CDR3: CASEGPAGNTIYF. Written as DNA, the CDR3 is TGTGCCAGTGAAGGCCCAGCTGGAAACACCATATATTTT.

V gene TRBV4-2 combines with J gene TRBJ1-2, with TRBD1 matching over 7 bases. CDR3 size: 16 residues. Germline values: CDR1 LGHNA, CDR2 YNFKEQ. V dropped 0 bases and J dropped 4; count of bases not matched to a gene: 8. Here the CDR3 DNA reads TGTGCCAGCAGCCAAGACGTGGGACAGAACCGCTATGGCTACACCTTC. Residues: CASSQDVGQNRYGYTF.